The next 15 T cell receptor beta chains were all read from a single sample in a study of blood T cell repertoires in COVID-19. Assay: immunoSEQ multiplex PCR; the TCRdb copy retains only in-frame clones and omits some. The sample has fewer than 350,000 clones, around 91% seen once. The sequencing sample was made of PBMCs or T cells enriched from blood (not recorded which). The receptors originated from a woman aged 18-29 years with acute COVID-19.

In DNA, the CDR3 is TGTGCCAGCTCAACACCTCCCGGGGACATTCAGTACTTC. Its translation is CASSTPPGDIQYF. The chain couples TRBV12-3 or TRBV12-4 to TRBJ2-4, with D perhaps matching TRBD2 (5 bases). This CDR3 is built from 13 residues. V dropped 8 bases and J dropped 8 bases, with 16 bases sitting between them.

The V and J genes are TRBV19 and TRBJ2-1; 12 bases are shared with TRBD2. Germline CDR1 is LNHDA and CDR2 is SQIVND (reference sequence). The CDR3 loop spans 18 amino acids. The trim removed 10 bases at V and 2 bases at J, leaving 15 bases unmatched. For the CDR3, the DNA is TGTGCCACCAGTAGCCCTTTCTCTAGCGGGAGGGCCTACAATGAGCAGTTCTTC. Its protein is CATSSPFSSGRAYNEQFF.

The J gene is TRBJ1-2, the V gene TRBV5-4; D call uncertain. CDR3 size: 13 residues. Germline CDR1 is SGHNT and CDR2 is YYREEE (reference sequence). V gave up 0 bases and J gave up 1 base, with 4 bases separating them. The CDR3 region is CASSLDINYGYTF. In nucleotides, the CDR3 is TGTGCCAGCAGCTTGGACATTAACTATGGCTACACCTTC.

The chain carries TRBV4-2 and TRBJ2-1, with 9 bases fitting TRBD2. The germline V gene has CDR1 LGHNA and CDR2 YNFKEQ. CDR3 length: 17 amino acids. The V and J ends lost 0 bases and 6 bases, in that order; junction bases with no gene match: 9. DNA for the CDR3: TGTGCCAGCAGCCAAGATGGGTGGCGGGAGGGACCCAATGAGCAGTTCTTC. Protein: CASSQDGWREGPNEQFF.

The sample holds one count of this clone. The chain couples TRBV4-2 to TRBJ1-3; D is unresolved. The CDR3 sequence is 13 residues long. The germline CDR1 and CDR2 sequences are LGHNA and YNFKEQ. The V end lost 6 bases, the J end lost 4 bases, and 10 bases lay between the germline ends. CDR3 DNA: TGTGCCAGCAGTCCCCCCAGGGGAAACACCATATATTTT. Protein product: CASSPPRGNTIYF.

This chain connects TRBV6-5 to TRBJ1-5, with TRBD1 identical over 8 bases. Germline CDR1 reads MNHEY; CDR2 reads SVGAGI. V trimming: 5 bases; J trimming: 7 bases; junction bases outside the gene matches: 7. The CDR3 spans 14 residues. The CDR3 reads CASSPRTGWQPQHF. CDR3 DNA sequence: TGTGCCAGCAGTCCCCGGACAGGGTGGCAGCCCCAGCATTTT.

The rearrangement uses TRBV6-2 or TRBV6-3 and TRBJ2-3, with TRBD2 identical over 13 bases. This CDR3 contains 17 residues. Germline V gene lookup returns CDR1 MNHEY and CDR2 SVGEGT. Trimming cost V 0 bases and J 5 bases; bases outside gene matches: 5. CDR3 sequence (DNA): TGTGCCAGCAGTTACTCCCAACTAGCGGGAGGGGGAGATACGCAGTATTTT. This sequence encodes CASSYSQLAGGGDTQYF.

The V call is TRBV7-7, the J call TRBJ2-5; 9 bases fit TRBD1. J gave up 4 bases and V 5 bases, and 8 bases lay outside the gene matches. The CDR3 is 15 amino acids. Germline V gives CDR1 SSHAT, CDR2 FNYEAQ (reference sequence). The DNA for the CDR3 is TGTGCCAGCAGCGTAACCGGGACAGGGTTAGAGACCCAGTACTTC. The encoded protein is CASSVTGTGLETQYF.

The V gene is TRBV30, the J gene TRBJ2-1; TRBD2 matches at 13 bases. Trimming at V came to 2 bases and at J to 6 bases, leaving 10 bases not matched to a gene. The CDR3 extends over 17 amino acids. CDR1 GTSNPN and CDR2 SVGIG come from the germline V gene (reference sequence). The DNA for the CDR3 is TGTGCCTGGAGTACAACCCGGACTAGCGGGGGTACCAATGAGCAGTTCTTC. It is translated as CAWSTTRTSGGTNEQFF.

With regard to this clone: Other DNA variants within this sample encode the same CDR3. The rearrangement uses TRBV4-3 and TRBJ2-1; perhaps TRBD1 as D (5 bases). CDR1 and CDR2 (germline): LGHNA, YSLEER. The V gene lost 1 base and the J gene lost 3 bases, with 10 bases spanning the gap. The CDR3 is 15 residues long. The CDR3 DNA reads as TGCGCCAGCAGCCAAGGTTCAGGGATCTACAATGAGCAGTTCTTC. Translation: CASSQGSGIYNEQFF.

The CDR3 coding sequence is TGTGCCAGCAGCTTAGAGGGCGGGAGCTGGTACAATGAGCAGTTCTTC. Translating it yields CASSLEGGSWYNEQFF. The chain employs TRBV7-9 and TRBJ2-1; 7 bases map to TRBD2. Germline lookup yields CDR1 SEHNR and CDR2 FQNEAQ (reference sequence). V gave up 1 base and J gave up 4 bases; unmatched junction bases: 7. CDR3 size: 16 residues. Based on the CDR3 plus reference TRBV7-9 and TRBJ2-1, the full variable domain is DTGVSQNPRHKITKRGQNVTFRCDPISEHNRLYWYRQTLGQGPEFLTYFQNEAQLEKSRLLSDRFSAERPKGSFSTLEIQRTEQGDSAMYLCASSLEGGSWYNEQFFGPGTRLTVL.

The chain joins TRBV5-1 to TRBJ2-7, with D possibly being TRBD1 (5 bases). Looked up from germline, CDR1 is SGHRS and CDR2 is YFSETQ. V was clipped by 4 bases and J by 3 bases, with 20 bases between them. There are 16 residues in the CDR3. The CDR3 loop reads CASSRLGEGEHYEQYF. CDR3 coding DNA: TGCGCCAGCAGCCGGCTAGGGGAAGGGGAACACTACGAGCAGTACTTC.

The gene calls are TRBV6-5 and TRBJ2-7; a possible D gene is TRBD1 (6 bases). The CDR3 spans 14 residues. V was shortened by 4 bases and J by 1 base, with 11 bases between the two germline ends. Germline assignment: CDR1 MNHEY and CDR2 SVGAGI. The CDR3, as DNA: TGTGCCAGCAGTTCCTTGACAGGTTCCTACGAGCAGTACTTC. Residues: CASSSLTGSYEQYF.

The rearrangement links TRBV6-1 to TRBJ1-2; D unclear. CDR3 length: 13 residues. Trimming took 0 bases from V and 7 from J, leaving 9 bases between them. Germline CDR1 is MNHNS and CDR2 is SASEGT. The CDR3 DNA is TGTGCCAGCAGTGAAGCGCTGGAGCGTGGCTACACCTTC. Protein sequence: CASSEALERGYTF.

The rearrangement links TRBV29-1 to TRBJ2-3; 12 bases fit TRBD2. Per the germline V gene, CDR1 is SQVTM and CDR2 is ANQGSEA. The CDR3 consists of 14 residues. V trimming: 7 bases; J trimming: 3 bases; junction bases outside the gene matches: 5. Here the CDR3 DNA reads TGCAGCGCCGGGACTAGCGGGTTTACAGATACGCAGTATTTT. It yields the protein CSAGTSGFTDTQYF.